One and the same sample provided the 22 T cell receptor beta chains below, sequenced in a study of blood T cells in healthy people across ages. A J-beta primer mix and a sample-barcoded 5' primer were used in a second PCR of about 7 to 12 cycles. TCRdb re-derived calls from the 5' RACE reads in MiXCR, one entry per CDR3 protein. Counted here are over 600,000 distinct CDR3 sequences, 56% occurring once; the ten biggest clones make up roughly 24%. The sequenced sample consisted of blood. The source of these receptors is a man between 35 and 55 years old in good health.

This clonotype came up a few times. The chain combines TRBV6-5 with TRBJ2-7; D is perhaps TRBD2 (6 bases). This CDR3 has 15 residues. V was clipped by 7 bases and J by 4 bases, with 20 bases between them. Germline V gives CDR1 MNHEY, CDR2 SVGAGI. The CDR3 DNA is TGTGCCAGCAAACACCGGGACTCCGTGTGGTACGAGCAGTACTTC. This codes for CASKHRDSVWYEQYF.

The CDR3 sequence is CASSSKTNRQGSTDTQYF. The CDR3 DNA follows: TGTGCCAGCAGTTCCAAGACCAATCGACAGGGAAGCACAGATACGCAGTACTTC. This chain uses TRBV6-5 with TRBJ2-5; 7 bases agree with TRBD1. The germline gives CDR1 MNHEY, CDR2 SVGAGI. The CDR3 totals 18 residues. The junction had 25 bases not matched to a gene; V was cut back by 4 bases and J by 11 bases.

The sample holds many counts of this clonotype. The V gene is TRBV6-2 or TRBV6-3, the J gene TRBJ2-7; no firm D call. The germline V gene encodes CDR1 MNHEY and CDR2 SVGEGT. There are 12 residues in the CDR3. Between the trimmed V and J ends, which lost 6 bases and 4 bases, there was a span of 10 bases. The CDR3 reads CASSQDRYEQYF. The CDR3 DNA is TGTGCCAGCAGCCAAGATAGGTACGAGCAGTACTTC.

The rearrangement links TRBV28 to TRBJ2-5; D might be TRBD1 (7 bases). Trimming cost V 4 bases and J 2 bases, with 14 bases left between them. CDR1 and CDR2 from the germline V gene are MDHEN and SYDVKM. The CDR3 consists of 15 residues. The CDR3 sequence: CASSSFRGVQETQYF. The CDR3 bases are TGTGCCAGCAGTTCATTCAGGGGGGTTCAAGAGACCCAGTACTTC.

This rearrangement joins TRBV29-1 to TRBJ1-5, with 7 bases lining up with TRBD1. Germline V CDR1 and CDR2: SQVTM, ANQGSEA. V trimming: 4 bases; J trimming: 6 bases; junction bases outside the gene matches: 6. This CDR3 comprises 13 residues. Here the CDR3 DNA reads TGCAGCGTTGCAGGGGGATGGAGTCAGCCCCAGCATTTT. It translates to CSVAGGWSQPQHF.

The chain links TRBV9 to TRBJ2-1; 9 bases are shared with TRBD2. Germline V gene data show CDR1 as SGDLS and CDR2 as YYNGEE. The CDR3 sequence is 19 residues long. V lost 0 bases to trimming and J lost 0 bases; unmatched junction nucleotides: 10. DNA of the CDR3: TGTGCCAGCAGCGTAGAGACTAGCGGAAGATATAGCTCCTACAATGAGCAGTTCTTC. This encodes CASSVETSGRYSSYNEQFF.

The rearrangement joins TRBV20-1 to TRBJ2-5; D gene ambiguous. V was clipped by 2 bases and J by 11 bases, with 24 bases between them. The CDR3 sequence is 15 residues long. The germline V gene has CDR1 DFQATT and CDR2 SNEGSKA (reference sequence). The DNA for the CDR3 is TGCAGTGCTAGACGAAACACCGTCCCCTACAATGAGCAGTACTTC. Its translation: CSARRNTVPYNEQYF.

The chain is built from TRBV12-3 or TRBV12-4 and TRBJ2-5; 8 nucleotides align to TRBD2. The DNA end is a closer match to TRBJ2-7, so the J assignment may be wrong. The CDR3 consists of 16 residues. The CDR3 protein is CASSSSRAGGSYEQYF. Written as DNA, the CDR3 is TGTGCCAGCAGTTCGTCTAGGGCGGGAGGCTCGTACGAGCAGTACTTC.

For this clonotype: One end of the junction fails to match germline, which may point to a read error. This CDR3 reads CSARDLGLSGEKLFF. In DNA, the CDR3 is TGCAGTGCTAGAGATCTGGGGCTCTCGGGTGAAAAGCTGTTTTTT. V usage is TRBV20-1 and J usage is TRBJ1-4; D may be TRBD1 (5 bases). CDR1 is DFQATT, CDR2 SNEGSKA, per germline (reference sequence). The CDR3 runs to 15 residues.

This CDR3 reads CASSLGQSSSTDTQYF. The CDR3, as DNA: TGTGCCAGCAGCCTGGGACAGAGCTCTAGCACAGATACGCAGTATTTT. The rearrangement uses TRBV4-2 and TRBJ2-3; 7 nucleotides align to TRBD1. Germline V gene sequence: CDR1 LGHNA, CDR2 YNFKEQ. CDR3 length: 16 residues. V dropped 4 bases and J dropped 0; count of bases not matched to a gene: 7.

There are many counts of this clonotype. V usage is TRBV28 and J usage is TRBJ1-2, with 9 bases fitting TRBD1. This CDR3 comprises 14 residues. J was trimmed by 5 bases and V by 11 bases; bases with no gene match: 12. Germline V CDR1 and CDR2: MDHEN, SYDVKM. In nucleotides, the CDR3 is TGTGCCTCCGAGGGACAGGGAGGGATTTATGGCTACACCTTC. This encodes CASEGQGGIYGYTF.

The genes are TRBV21-1 and TRBJ2-4. TRBV21-1 is recorded as a pseudogene. The CDR3 length is 10 residues. The CDR3 sequence: CASSKGFQYF. The CDR3 DNA is TGTGCCAGCAGCAAGGGGTTTCAGTACTTC.

The gene calls are TRBV27 and TRBJ2-7; the D gene is possibly TRBD2 (5 bases). Trimming left V 3 bases short and J 6 bases short, with 12 bases between. Germline assignment: CDR1 MNHEY and CDR2 SMNVEV (reference sequence). The CDR3 contains 13 residues. CDR3 sequence reads: CASSFRGTREQYF. In nucleotides, the CDR3 is TGTGCCAGCAGTTTCCGGGGAACACGCGAGCAGTACTTC.

This clonotype showed up just a few times. The gene calls are TRBV11-2 and TRBJ2-1; no definite D call. CDR3 length: 16 amino acids. Looked up from germline, CDR1 is SGHAT and CDR2 is FQNNGV. Trimming stripped 5 bases from V and 0 bases from J, with 14 bases between. The CDR3 nucleotides read TGTGCCAGCAGCCTGGCCGGTTTGGGCTCCTACAATGAGCAGTTCTTC. This sequence encodes CASSLAGLGSYNEQFF.

This sequence joins TRBV29-1 and TRBJ1-1, with D unresolved. From germline, CDR1 is SQVTM and CDR2 ANQGSEA. V lost 7 bases and J lost 5, with 14 bases in between. The CDR3 has 12 amino acids. In nucleotides, the CDR3 is TGCAGCGCCGGCAGCCGTGGTACTGAAGCTTTCTTT. This codes for CSAGSRGTEAFF.

This chain connects TRBV24-1 to TRBJ2-1; TRBD1 agrees at 11 bases. Per the germline V gene, CDR1 is KGHDR and CDR2 is SFDVKD. The CDR3 loop spans 13 amino acids. V trimming: 9 bases; J trimming: 6 bases; junction bases outside the gene matches: 3. This CDR3 reads CATGTGGSNEQFF. CDR3 nucleotide sequence: TGTGCCACCGGGACAGGGGGGAGCAATGAGCAGTTCTTC.

This rearrangement joins TRBV10-2 to TRBJ2-4, with 10 bases that match TRBD2. The CDR3 totals 18 residues. Looked up from germline, CDR1 is WSHSY and CDR2 is SAAADI. V gave up 7 bases and J gave up 0 bases; unmatched junction bases: 12. The CDR3 nucleotides read TGCGCCAGCAACCCGAGGAGCGGGAGGGCCGAAGCCAAAAACATTCAGTACTTC. The encoded protein is CASNPRSGRAEAKNIQYF.

CDR3 bases: TGTGCCAGCAGTTACGGCGGGAGGGCCTCCAATGAGCAGTTCTTC. It is translated as CASSYGGRASNEQFF. V is TRBV6-5 and J is TRBJ2-1; TRBD2 matches 9 bases. J gave up 6 bases and V 2 bases, and 5 bases lay outside the gene matches. The CDR3 runs 15 residues. Germline-derived CDR1 and CDR2 are MNHEY and SVGAGI.

The V and J genes are TRBV2 and TRBJ1-2; D may be TRBD1 (5 bases). Germline assignment: CDR1 SNHLY and CDR2 FYNNEI. The V end was cut by 6 bases, the J end by 4 bases, with 18 bases between. This CDR3 comprises 15 residues. The CDR3 sequence: CASSWEGSGIYGYTF. CDR3 DNA sequence: TGTGCCAGCAGCTGGGAGGGGTCGGGGATCTATGGCTACACCTTC.

This clonotype was found a few times. This chain joins TRBV27 and TRBJ2-7; 7 bases agree with TRBD2. CDR3 length: 14 amino acids. V lost 3 bases, J lost 2 bases, and 4 bases stayed unmatched. Germline loops: CDR1 MNHEY, CDR2 SMNVEV (reference sequence). CDR3 sequence (DNA): TGTGCCAGCAGTTTCGCGGGAGTTACCTACGAGCAGTACTTC. It is translated as CASSFAGVTYEQYF.

This chain connects TRBV7-8 to TRBJ2-1, with 8 bases identical to TRBD1. Looked up from germline, CDR1 is SGHVS and CDR2 is FQNEAQ. The V gene end was trimmed by 3 bases and the J gene end by 6 bases; junction bases not matched to a gene: 7. The CDR3 is made up of 15 amino acids. CDR3: CASSFPDRAGNEQFF. CDR3 in DNA: TGTGCCAGCAGCTTCCCGGACAGGGCGGGCAATGAGCAGTTCTTC.

The chain carries TRBV15 and TRBJ2-5, with TRBD1 identical over 9 bases. The length of the CDR3 is 16 residues. V shed 4 bases, J shed 9 bases, and the junction held 15 bases outside the gene matches. The germline V gene has CDR1 LNHNV and CDR2 YYDKDF (reference sequence). CDR3 amino acids: CATSTGMGRQGEAQYF. Here the CDR3 DNA reads TGTGCCACCAGCACCGGCATGGGCCGACAGGGGGAGGCCCAGTACTTC.